This T cell receptor beta chain stems from a study of CD8 T cells in ankylosing spondylitis. This CDR3 comprises 18 residues. The J segment lost 6 bases and the V segment lost 2 bases, leaving 12 bases of the junction unmatched. The germline CDR1 and CDR2 sequences are PRHDT and FYEKMQ (reference sequence). TCRdb used MiXCR to reprocess the 5' RACE reads, holding one entry per CDR3 protein. There are approximately 220,000 distinct CDR3 sequences in the sample; approximately 20% occur only once, and roughly 46% lies in the top ten. Study-level results: Made up of about eight highly homologous variants, a TCR beta motif appeared characteristic of ankylosing spondylitis blood. Matched synovial fluid from ankylosing spondylitis patients was reported to be enriched for disease-linked clones.

This clonotype was found a few times. Antigen unknown. Sequencing was performed on blood, either unsorted or a sorted T cell fraction (not recorded which). This receptor was obtained from a male donor with ankylosing spondylitis. The chain couples TRBV13 to TRBJ2-3; 12 nucleotides align to TRBD2. The CDR3 protein is CASSLKSTSGGVTDTQYF. The CDR3, as DNA: TGTGCCAGCAGCTTAAAATCGACTAGCGGGGGTGTCACGGATACGCAGTATTTT.